These T cell receptor beta chains were read from a single sample in a study of blood T cell repertoires in COVID-19. Clones were read by immunoSEQ multiplex PCR, and TCRdb kept only the in-frame ones, dropping some. This sample has under 350,000 clones, with around 90% found just once. The sample was peripheral blood. These receptors were collected from a man aged 70 or older with acute or convalescent COVID-19. Each CDR3 is given with its conserved first and last residue. D genes are given only for firm matches. Where a row states a size, it is once, few, many or the class of an expanded clone; other rows omit it.

J: TRBJ1-1
D: TRBD1
length: 15
size: .
V: TRBV6-5
CDR3: CASSYWTGEGTEAFF
DNA: TGTGCCAGCAGTTACTGGACAGGGGAAGGTACTGAAGCTTTCTTT

J: TRBJ1-2
D: TRBD1
length: 15
size: .
V: TRBV30
CDR3: CAWGTGGATNYGYTF
DNA: TGTGCCTGGGGGACAGGGGGTGCTACTAACTATGGCTACACCTTC

J: TRBJ1-3
D: .
length: 15
size: .
V: TRBV5-1
CDR3: CASSERTGFGNTIYF
DNA: TGCGCCAGCAGCGAACGAACAGGGTTTGGAAACACCATATATTTT

J: TRBJ1-4
D: .
length: 14
size: .
V: TRBV2
CDR3: CASSLQGYNEKLFF
DNA: TGTGCCAGCAGTCTACAGGGATATAATGAAAAACTGTTTTTT

J: TRBJ1-1
D: .
length: 15
size: .
V: TRBV15
CDR3: CATSRVVGMNTEAFF
DNA: TGTGCCACCAGCAGAGTAGTCGGGATGAACACTGAAGCTTTCTTT

J: TRBJ1-4
D: .
length: 13
size: .
V: TRBV19
CDR3: CASSNQGSEKLFF
DNA: TGTGCCAGTAGTAATCAGGGTAGTGAAAAACTGTTTTTT

J: TRBJ1-1
D: TRBD1
length: 16
size: .
V: TRBV3-1/TRBV3-2
CDR3: CASSHMTGGGFAEAFF
DNA: TGTGCCAGCAGCCACATGACAGGGGGGGGGTTCGCTGAAGCTTTCTTT

J: TRBJ2-2
D: .
length: 13
size: .
V: TRBV3-1/TRBV3-2
CDR3: CASSPGGPGELFF
DNA: TGTGCCAGCAGCCCCGGGGGTCCCGGGGAGCTGTTTTTT

J: TRBJ2-2
D: .
length: 15
size: .
V: TRBV30
CDR3: CAWSSLGGNTGELFF
DNA: TGTGCCTGGAGTTCCCTGGGGGGTAACACCGGGGAGCTGTTTTTT

J: TRBJ1-1
D: .
length: 14
size: .
V: TRBV19
CDR3: CASNKIRGNTEAFF
DNA: TGTGCCAGTAACAAGATCAGAGGAAACACTGAAGCTTTCTTT

J: TRBJ1-5
D: TRBD1
length: 13
size: .
V: TRBV28
CDR3: CASNRGGYQPQHF
DNA: TGTGCCAGCAACAGGGGAGGATATCAGCCCCAGCATTTT

J: TRBJ1-6
D: .
length: 13
size: .
V: TRBV5-1
CDR3: CASSLRSNSPLHF
DNA: TGCGCCAGCAGCCTCCGGTCGAATTCACCCCTCCACTTT

J: TRBJ1-1
D: .
length: 11
size: .
V: TRBV6-5
CDR3: CASSYQVEAFF
DNA: TGTGCCAGCAGTTACCAGGTTGAAGCTTTCTTT

J: TRBJ1-5
D: TRBD1
length: 14
size: .
V: TRBV7-9
CDR3: CASSLGTGDQPQHF
DNA: TGTGCCAGCAGCCTCGGGACAGGGGATCAGCCCCAGCATTTT

J: TRBJ2-5
D: .
length: 16
size: .
V: TRBV24-1
CDR3: CATSDRQLSERETQYF
DNA: TGTGCCACCAGTGATCGCCAACTTAGCGAGCGAGAGACCCAGTACTTC

J: TRBJ2-1
D: TRBD1
length: 15
size: .
V: TRBV11-2
CDR3: CASSSDRGSYNEQFF
DNA: TGTGCCAGCAGCTCGGACAGGGGCTCCTACAATGAGCAGTTCTTC

J: TRBJ2-7
D: TRBD1
length: 13
size: once
V: TRBV9
CDR3: CASSVGGGGEQYF
DNA: TGTGCCAGCAGCGTAGGAGGGGGCGGCGAGCAGTACTTC

J: TRBJ2-5
D: TRBD2
length: 16
size: .
V: TRBV18
CDR3: CASSPPPGLAEETQYF
DNA: TGTGCCAGCTCACCACCGCCGGGACTAGCGGAAGAGACCCAGTACTTC

J: TRBJ2-2
D: .
length: 12
size: .
V: TRBV12-3/TRBV12-4
CDR3: CASVGGPGELFF
DNA: TGTGCCAGCGTCGGGGGACCCGGGGAGCTGTTTTTT

J: TRBJ2-2
D: TRBD2
length: 17
size: .
V: TRBV4-1
CDR3: CASSQERAGANTGELFF
DNA: TGCGCCAGCAGCCAAGAAAGGGCGGGAGCGAACACCGGGGAGCTGTTTTTT

J: TRBJ2-2
D: TRBD1
length: 16
size: few
V: TRBV5-1
CDR3: CASSLVPDRGAGELFF
DNA: TGCGCCAGCAGCTTGGTCCCGGACAGGGGAGCCGGGGAGCTGTTTTTT

J: TRBJ2-1
D: TRBD2
length: 15
size: .
V: TRBV19
CDR3: CASTRTSGGEYEQFF
DNA: TGTGCCAGTACGCGAACTAGCGGGGGGGAATATGAGCAGTTCTTC

J: TRBJ1-1
D: .
length: 13
size: .
V: TRBV7-2
CDR3: CASRLLRWAEAFF
DNA: TGTGCCAGCAGACTACTTAGGTGGGCTGAAGCTTTCTTT

J: TRBJ2-7
D: TRBD1
length: 14
size: once
V: TRBV5-1
CDR3: CASSRDSPPTRQYF
DNA: TGCGCCAGCAGCCGGGACAGCCCCCCTACGAGGCAGTACTTC

J: TRBJ1-5
D: .
length: 12
size: .
V: TRBV11-2
CDR3: CASSLAGQPQHF
DNA: TGTGCCAGCAGCTTAGCGGGGCAGCCCCAGCATTTT

J: TRBJ2-7
D: .
length: 14
size: .
V: TRBV5-4
CDR3: CASSSVGGNYEQYF
DNA: TGTGCCAGCAGCTCCGTGGGAGGTAACTACGAGCAGTACTTC

J: TRBJ1-2
D: .
length: 14
size: .
V: TRBV7-9
CDR3: CASSIREPQRGYTF
DNA: TGTGCCAGCAGCATAAGGGAACCGCAGCGGGGCTACACCTTC

J: TRBJ2-3
D: .
length: 15
size: once
V: TRBV5-1
CDR3: CASSLSPTTTDTQYF
DNA: TGCGCCAGCAGCTTGTCTCCTACCACCACAGATACGCAGTATTTT

J: TRBJ2-1
D: .
length: 14
size: .
V: TRBV29-1
CDR3: CSSRGGEFGGEQFF
DNA: TGCAGCTCGAGGGGGGGGGAATTCGGTGGTGAGCAGTTCTTC

J: TRBJ2-3
D: .
length: 14
size: .
V: TRBV6-5
CDR3: CASSLSSLTDTQYF
DNA: TGTGCCAGCAGTCTCAGTTCCCTCACAGATACGCAGTATTTT

J: TRBJ2-3
D: TRBD2
length: 16
size: .
V: TRBV24-1
CDR3: CATSDYASGHTDTQYF
DNA: TGTGCCACCAGTGATTACGCTAGCGGTCACACAGATACGCAGTATTTT

J: TRBJ2-7
D: TRBD2
length: 15
size: .
V: TRBV3-1/TRBV3-2
CDR3: CASSLASGSPYEQYF
DNA: TGTGCCAGCAGTTTGGCGAGCGGGAGTCCCTACGAGCAGTACTTC

J: TRBJ2-3
D: TRBD2
length: 19
size: .
V: TRBV4-2
CDR3: CASSQDWRTSGRKTDTQYF
DNA: TGTGCCAGCAGCCAAGACTGGCGGACTAGCGGGAGGAAGACAGATACGCAGTATTTT

J: TRBJ2-1
D: .
length: 13
size: .
V: TRBV20-1
CDR3: CSASVPNGYEQFF
DNA: TGCAGTGCTAGTGTCCCGAACGGGTATGAGCAGTTCTTC

J: TRBJ1-2
D: .
length: 16
size: .
V: TRBV7-9
CDR3: CASSPNRDTQAHGYTF
DNA: TGTGCCAGCAGCCCCAATCGGGACACCCAAGCCCATGGCTACACCTTC

J: TRBJ2-7
D: .
length: 13
size: once
V: TRBV5-1
CDR3: CASSLAGGDEQYF
DNA: TGCGCCAGCAGCTTGGCCGGCGGGGACGAGCAGTACTTC

J: TRBJ2-5
D: TRBD2
length: 18
size: .
V: TRBV5-5
CDR3: CASSAIRGGPWGGETQYF
DNA: TGTGCCAGCAGCGCCATTAGGGGAGGGCCCTGGGGAGGGGAGACCCAGTACTTC